This TCR beta chain was identified in a study of cytomegalovirus exposure and HLA in healthy donors. Overall study: Early released data comprised 80 million or so unique TCRs from HLA-typed donors.

60 Vbeta and 13 Jbeta primers were used in PCR. TCRdb's copy holds only in-frame clones and misses some; the assay was immunoSEQ multiplex PCR. The sample has about 160,000 clones, over 75% seen once. This CDR3 contains 14 residues. Trimming shortened V by 2 bases and J by 4 bases, and 11 bases separated the two germline ends. Germline V gene lookup returns CDR1 SGHTA and CDR2 FQGNSA. The chain has TRBV7-2 and TRBJ1-2; D is unresolved. The sample taken for sequencing was PBMCs. This clonotype was sampled from a man in his forties or fifties in good health and CMV-seropositive. The CDR3 sequence: CASSLHRSAYGYTF. Here the CDR3 DNA reads TGTGCCAGCAGCTTACACAGATCAGCCTATGGCTACACCTTC.